Listed below are T cell receptor beta chains from one sample, sequenced in a study of shared clonotypes between healthy human individuals. TCRdb's copy holds only in-frame clones and misses some; the assay was immunoSEQ multiplex PCR. Among about 680,000 clones listed, less than 80% were seen once. Sequenced: memory CD4+ T cells sorted from blood. Receptor source: a woman under 40 in good health. Both conserved end residues are trimmed from each CDR3.

v_gene	j_gene	CDR3aa
TRBV6-5	TRBJ2-1	ASSVEESSYNEQF
TRBV5-1	TRBJ1-5	ASSPGGFGGDQPQH
TRBV6-1	TRBJ2-3	ASSEGLAGGTDTQY
TRBV19	TRBJ1-2	ATAHRTNDYT
TRBV19	TRBJ2-2	ASKDLANTGELF
TRBV7-2	TRBJ1-1	ASSSQRDTEAF
TRBV11-2	TRBJ1-2	ASSTYRGRGDYGYT
TRBV10-1	TRBJ2-1	ASSEASGNSEQF
TRBV28	TRBJ2-2	ASSFLRGAGELF
TRBV5-1	TRBJ2-2	ASKFGLEYAGELF
TRBV28	TRBJ1-2	ASSPPQLGYT
TRBV30	TRBJ2-7	AFGLVVTEQY
TRBV6-5	TRBJ2-7	ASSYSGLAVTYEQY
TRBV10-1	TRBJ1-1	ASRPYPGGEAF
TRBV6-5	TRBJ2-3	ASRRQGSTDTQY
TRBV19	TRBJ1-1	ASRIGTALNTEAF
TRBV11-3	TRBJ2-3	ASSFWAWREPSTDTQY
TRBV6-5	TRBJ2-1	ATSSGPYNEQF
TRBV7-3	TRBJ2-3	ASSLAPTDTQY
TRBV27	TRBJ1-1	ASSLRENTEAF
TRBV5-1	TRBJ2-3	ASRLAGSGTSTDTQY
TRBV19	TRBJ2-1	ASSIRGAQTNEQF